These 28 T cell receptor beta chains share one sample of origin, sequenced in a study of identical twins. TCRdb reprocessed the 5' RACE reads via MiXCR and lists one record per CDR3 protein. Among 570,000 or so distinct CDR3 sequences, over 8.5% were seen once, and the ten largest hold around 3.2%. The same specimen was also included in a second study, on yellow fever vaccine responses in identical twins.

The sample consisted of PBMCs. The receptors derive from a woman between 18 and 29 years old in good health.

This clonotype was counted only a few times. The V call is TRBV28, the J call TRBJ2-7; the D gene is possibly TRBD1 (6 bases). Germline lookup yields CDR1 MDHEN and CDR2 SYDVKM. The CDR3 is 14 residues long. V lost 5 bases, J lost 2 bases, and 13 bases lay in between. CDR3 loop: CASSVQGEAYEQYF. The CDR3 DNA follows: TGTGCCAGCAGTGTACAGGGAGAGGCCTACGAGCAGTACTTC.

The table lists this clonotype with many counts. The gene calls are TRBV7-8 and TRBJ2-5; perhaps TRBD2 as D (6 bases). The CDR3 is 14 amino acids. Trimming removed 1 base at V and 4 bases at J, with 10 bases between. Germline assignment: CDR1 SGHVS and CDR2 FQNEAQ. CDR3 residues: CASSLVLGGETQYF. DNA for the CDR3: TGTGCCAGCAGCTTAGTATTGGGGGGAGAGACCCAGTACTTC. Full variable domain (rest looked up from reference TRBV7-8 and TRBJ2-5): GAGVSQSPRYKVAKRGQDVALRCDPISGHVSLFWYQQALGQGPEFLTYFQNEAQLDKSGLPSDRFFAERPEGSVSTLKIQRTQQEDSAVYLCASSLVLGGETQYFGPGTRLLVL.

The V and J genes are TRBV24-1 and TRBJ2-1, with TRBD2 matching 10 bases. V lost 4 bases and J lost 1; bases outside the gene matches: 3. CDR1 and CDR2 (germline): KGHDR, SFDVKD. CDR3 length: 16 amino acids. The CDR3 is CATSDSLAGSYNEQFF. The CDR3, as DNA: TGTGCCACCAGTGACTCACTAGCGGGATCCTACAATGAGCAGTTCTTC.

This clonotype has a handful of counts. The genes are TRBV20-1 and TRBJ2-5; D remains ambiguous. The CDR3 runs 11 residues. Germline values: CDR1 DFQATT, CDR2 SNEGSKA (reference sequence). The CDR3 protein is CRTCRRETQYF. The CDR3 DNA reads as TGCAGGACTTGCCGCAGGGAGACCCAGTACTTC.

CDR3: CASSPEGVAQFF. The CDR3 region has the DNA TGTGCCAGCAGCCCAGAGGGTGTTGCGCAGTTCTTC. V is TRBV7-6 and J is TRBJ2-1, with TRBD2 as a possible D gene (5 bases). The CDR3 has 12 amino acids. V was shortened by 5 bases and J by 12 bases, with 14 bases between the two germline ends. Germline CDR1 and CDR2: SGHVS and FNYEAQ. Full variable domain (rest looked up from reference TRBV7-6 and TRBJ2-1): GAGVSQSPRYKVTKRGQDVALRCDPISGHVSLYWYRQALGQGPEFLTYFNYEAQQDKSGLPNDRFSAERPEGSISTLTIQRTEQRDSAMYRCASSPEGVAQFFGPGTRLTVL.

The gene calls are TRBV14 and TRBJ2-3; the D is unclear. V was shortened by 2 bases and J by 0 bases, with 6 bases between the two germline ends. The germline V gene has CDR1 SGHDN and CDR2 FVKESK. The CDR3 spans 14 residues. CDR3 amino acids: CASSQFPSTDTQYF. CDR3 DNA: TGTGCCAGCAGCCAATTCCCTAGCACAGATACGCAGTATTTT.

This clonotype was seen more than once but under ten times. The chain has TRBV7-2 and TRBJ2-7; TRBD2 is a possible D gene (5 bases). Germline CDR1 and CDR2: SGHTA and FQGNSA. Trimming removed 5 bases from V and 3 bases from J, with 20 bases in between. The CDR3 sequence is 16 residues long. The CDR3 sequence is CASSGNPPGRGYEQYF. The CDR3 nucleotides read TGTGCCAGCAGCGGAAACCCACCCGGACGGGGCTACGAGCAGTACTTC.

This clonotype was observed at least ten times. The chain has TRBV29-1 and TRBJ2-5; TRBD2 agrees at 9 bases. V lost 6 bases to trimming and J lost 5 bases; unmatched junction nucleotides: 7. Germline CDR1 is SQVTM and CDR2 is ANQGSEA. The CDR3 contains 13 residues. CDR3 sequence: CSVVSGSDETQYF. The CDR3 DNA reads TGCAGCGTCGTTAGCGGGAGTGACGAGACCCAGTACTTC. The full variable domain, completed using reference TRBV29-1 and TRBJ2-5, is SAVISQKPSRDICQRGTSLTIQCQVDSQVTMMFWYRQQPGQSLTLIATANQGSEATYESGFVIDKFPISRPNLTFSTLTVSNMSPEDSSIYLCSVVSGSDETQYFGPGTRLLVL.

There are many counts of this clonotype. CDR3 in DNA: TGTGCCAGCAGCCGGGCCCTTAGCAATCAGCCCCAGCATTTT. Translating gives CASSRALSNQPQHF. The chain couples TRBV3-1 to TRBJ1-5, with D unclear. This CDR3 spans 14 amino acids. Germline V CDR1 and CDR2: LGHDT, YNNKEL (reference sequence). Trimming took 4 bases from V and 0 from J, leaving 7 bases between them.

This clonotype has more than one count but fewer than ten. The chain carries TRBV12-5 and TRBJ2-2, with TRBD1 identical over 7 bases. CDR1 and CDR2 (germline): LGHNT, FRNRAP. V was pared by 0 bases and J by 5 bases, with 3 bases of the junction left unmatched. The CDR3 contains 15 residues. In DNA, the CDR3 is TGTGCTAGTGGTTTGGTTGCAGGGGGAACCGGGGAGCTGTTTTTT. Protein sequence: CASGLVAGGTGELFF.

The CDR3 DNA is TGCAGTGCTAGGGGCTCCCGCCTGAGGGCCCCCTACGAGCAGTACTTC. Translated, it gives CSARGSRLRAPYEQYF. This sequence joins TRBV20-1 and TRBJ2-7; maybe TRBD2 (5 bases). Between the trimmed V and J ends, which lost 3 bases and 2 bases, there was a span of 20 bases. Germline CDR1 and CDR2: DFQATT and SNEGSKA (reference sequence). The CDR3 is made up of 16 amino acids.

The CDR3 here is CASSQVDPGLADQLYEQYF. CDR3 nucleotide sequence: TGTGCCAGCAGCCAAGTGGACCCGGGACTAGCGGACCAATTATACGAGCAGTACTTC. The chain combines TRBV4-2 with TRBJ2-7, with 11 positions matching TRBD2. CDR3 size: 19 residues. The J segment lost 4 bases and the V segment lost 1 base, leaving 15 bases of the junction unmatched. Germline V lookup: CDR1 LGHNA, CDR2 YNFKEQ.

In this sample, this clonotype turned up many times. V usage is TRBV11-2 and J usage is TRBJ2-7, with 10 nucleotides matching TRBD2. CDR3 size: 17 residues. V was clipped by 5 bases and J by 5 bases; unmatched bases: 15. Germline CDR1 is SGHAT and CDR2 is FQNNGV. The CDR3: CASSASGLADPIHEQYF. The CDR3 DNA reads as TGTGCCAGCAGCGCCAGCGGACTAGCGGACCCGATCCACGAGCAGTACTTC.

Many counts were recorded for this clonotype. The genes are TRBV3-1 and TRBJ2-7; D unclear. The CDR3 is 12 amino acids. Per the germline V gene, CDR1 is LGHDT and CDR2 is YNNKEL (reference sequence). Deletions cut 5 bases from V and 4 bases from J, with 9 bases between. Here the CDR3 DNA reads TGTGCCAGCAGCTTCAATGAGTACGAGCAGTACTTC. It yields the protein CASSFNEYEQYF.

The chain employs TRBV5-1 and TRBJ2-2; 8 bases line up with TRBD2. CDR1 is SGHRS, CDR2 YFSETQ, per germline. CDR3 size: 16 residues. The trim removed 1 base at V and 4 bases at J, leaving 6 bases unmatched. CDR3 coding DNA: TGCGCCAGCAGCTTGACAGCGGGAGTGGGCACCGGGGAGCTGTTTTTT. This encodes CASSLTAGVGTGELFF.

This clonotype has more than one count but fewer than ten. This chain uses TRBV20-1 with TRBJ2-3; tentatively, D is TRBD1 or TRBD2 (5 bases each). The CDR3 consists of 15 residues. Trimming cost V 5 bases and J 6 bases, with 21 bases left between them. In germline, CDR1 is DFQATT, CDR2 SNEGSKA (reference sequence). CDR3 nucleotide sequence: TGCAGTGCTCGATCCGGGACGGGGAGATTGGATACGCAGTATTTT. Amino acid sequence: CSARSGTGRLDTQYF.

The rearrangement links TRBV7-6 to TRBJ2-1; D possibly corresponds to TRBD1 (5 bases). Trimming pared 2 bases from V and 6 bases from J, leaving 8 bases between. CDR3 size: 13 residues. The germline V gene has CDR1 SGHVS and CDR2 FNYEAQ. CDR3 sequence: CASSLKTVNEQFF. The CDR3 DNA sequence: TGTGCCAGCAGCTTAAAGACAGTCAATGAGCAGTTCTTC.

The sample holds many counts of this clonotype. The chain combines TRBV14 with TRBJ2-1; D uncertain. The CDR3 length is 14 residues. V dropped 6 bases and J dropped 5 bases, with 14 bases sitting between them. The germline gives CDR1 SGHDN, CDR2 FVKESK. The CDR3 DNA follows: TGTGCCAGCAGTAGTTTGGCACTCGACAATGAGCAGTTCTTC. Protein product: CASSSLALDNEQFF.

V and J are TRBV7-9 and TRBJ2-1; TRBD2 aligns across 11 bases. Per germline, CDR1 SEHNR and CDR2 FQNEAQ (reference sequence). V was pared by 5 bases and J by 13 bases, with 16 bases of the junction left unmatched. This CDR3 comprises 16 residues. This CDR3 is CASSPHSGRAAGDQFF. For the CDR3, the DNA is TGTGCCAGCAGCCCCCATAGCGGGAGGGCCGCTGGTGACCAGTTCTTC.

The chain employs TRBV3-1 and TRBJ2-2; perhaps TRBD2 as D (5 bases). Germline V lookup: CDR1 LGHDT, CDR2 YNNKEL (reference sequence). CDR3 length: 17 residues. V lost 0 bases to trimming and J lost 0 bases, with 11 bases between them. CDR3 DNA: TGTGCCAGCAGCCAAGATTCGCTAGCCTCGAACACCGGGGAGCTGTTTTTT. Protein: CASSQDSLASNTGELFF.

Ten or more counts support this clonotype. V and J are TRBV29-1 and TRBJ2-2; tentatively, D is TRBD2 (5 bases). The V gene's germline CDR1 is SQVTM and CDR2 ANQGSEA. This CDR3 contains 14 residues. V lost 4 bases, J lost 5 bases, and 14 bases lay in between. The CDR3 DNA sequence: TGCAGCGTTGGTGTGAGGGTGGGAACCGGGGAGCTGTTTTTT. This translates into CSVGVRVGTGELFF.

This clonotype was recorded many times. V usage is TRBV20-1 and J usage is TRBJ2-2, with D unresolved. CDR1 DFQATT and CDR2 SNEGSKA come from the germline V gene (reference sequence). The V end lost 3 bases, the J end lost 0 bases, and 14 bases lay between the germline ends. This CDR3 spans 16 amino acids. For the CDR3, the DNA is TGCAGTGCTAGTCCAGACGGAACAGCGAACACCGGGGAGCTGTTTTTT. It translates to CSASPDGTANTGELFF.

The gene calls are TRBV4-1 and TRBJ2-1, with TRBD2 matching over 7 bases. Germline values: CDR1 MGHRA, CDR2 YSYEKL. The CDR3 totals 16 residues. Trimming took 3 bases from V and 0 from J; bases not matched to a gene: 5. This chain's CDR3 is CASSQGTISSYNEQFF. The CDR3 nucleotides read TGCGCCAGCAGCCAGGGGACTATTAGCTCCTACAATGAGCAGTTCTTC.

V and J are TRBV9 and TRBJ2-1; D remains ambiguous. Deletions cut 4 bases from V and 0 bases from J, with 11 bases between. The CDR3 sequence is 15 residues long. Germline V gene data show CDR1 as SGDLS and CDR2 as YYNGEE. CDR3 sequence (DNA): TGTGCCAGCAGCTTTGAAGGTGGCTCCTACAATGAGCAGTTCTTC. As protein: CASSFEGGSYNEQFF.

The chain uses TRBV7-2 and TRBJ2-7; 10 positions agree with TRBD1. The germline gives CDR1 SGHTA, CDR2 FQGNSA. Trimming removed 1 base from V and 4 bases from J; junction bases left unmatched: 7. The CDR3 totals 16 residues. DNA for the CDR3: TGTGCCAGCAGCTTAGGTGGGACAGGGGCCCTATACGAGCAGTACTTC. Encoded protein: CASSLGGTGALYEQYF.

This chain links TRBV5-1 with TRBJ2-3; 7 positions agree with TRBD1. J was trimmed by 3 bases and V by 3 bases; bases with no gene match: 7. The CDR3 loop spans 15 amino acids. Germline V gives CDR1 SGHRS, CDR2 YFSETQ. CDR3 in DNA: TGCGCCAGCAGCTCGACAGGGTCGAGGACAGATACGCAGTATTTT. It yields the protein CASSSTGSRTDTQYF.

The rearrangement links TRBV18 to TRBJ2-3; TRBD1 or TRBD2 may be the D gene (5 bases each). This CDR3 has 15 residues. Trimming shortened V by 1 base and J by 6 bases, and 14 bases separated the two germline ends. CDR1 is KGHSH, CDR2 LQKENI, per germline. Written as DNA, the CDR3 is TGTGCCAGCTCACCACGGGGACCGCCCCTGGATACGCAGTATTTT. The encoded protein is CASSPRGPPLDTQYF.

This clonotype was counted many times. The J gene is TRBJ2-1, the V gene TRBV20-1; no reliable D call. This CDR3 has 15 residues. Trimming left V 6 bases short and J 0 bases short, with 15 bases between. Germline-derived CDR1 and CDR2 are DFQATT and SNEGSKA (reference sequence). CDR3 DNA sequence: TGCAGTGCGAGACTTGCAAGAATCTCCTACAATGAGCAGTTCTTC. Translating gives CSARLARISYNEQFF.